This T cell receptor beta chain was documented in a study of T cells after yellow fever vaccination. The V and J ends lost 4 bases and 5 bases respectively, with 16 bases between them. Germline V gene sequence: CDR1 SGHAT, CDR2 FQNNGV. This CDR3 has 15 amino acids. Study-wide results and caveats: The booster saw the reappearance of most primary-vaccination clones (roughly 96% CD4, 80% to 90% CD8). Clonotypes found in both CD4 and CD8 compartments made up a small share.

Note on this clonotype: Its antigen is not known.

Conversion of TCR transcripts into cDNA relied on 5'RACE template switching, which added a universal primer site and UMIs. TCRdb reprocessed the 5' RACE reads via MiXCR and lists one record per CDR3 protein. The sample holds under 550,000 distinct CDR3 sequences, about a fifth seen once. The rearrangement links TRBV11-2 to TRBJ2-3; D possibly corresponds to TRBD2 (5 bases). Source: PBMCs, taken around 3 weeks after the first yellow fever vaccination. The TCR was taken from a man between 18 and 29 years old who received the YFV17D yellow fever vaccine. As DNA, the CDR3 is TGTGCCAGCAGCTATCAATGGGGTCGGGGAGATACGCAGTATTTT. Its protein is CASSYQWGRGDTQYF.